A selection of T cell receptor beta chains follows, all from one sample in a study of technical replicates of blood from a few donors. The assay was immunoSEQ multiplex PCR, and TCRdb's table has in-frame clones only and misses some. The sample shows tens of thousands of clones, approximately 91% of them seen only once. Material: T cells isolated from PBMCs. These receptors were collected from a human donor in good health. Some clones in this sample may be carry-over from other donors' samples. CDR3s include the opening cysteine and the closing phenylalanine or tryptophan. Each record gives: V gene, J gene, D gene, clone size, CDR3 protein, CDR3 DNA. A D gene is named only where the DNA matches it firmly. The size entry is marked missing in some rows and otherwise reads once, few, many or a size class.

TRBV28	TRBJ1-1	NA	once	CAIGAGGTEAFF	TGTGCCATCGGGGCGGGGGGAACTGAAGCTTTCTTT
TRBV13	TRBJ2-7	NA	NA	CASSFQAAHEQYF	TGTGCCAGCAGCTTTCAGGCAGCCCACGAGCAGTACTTC
TRBV30	TRBJ1-1	NA	NA	CAWSVNTNDEAFF	TGTGCCTGGAGTGTAAACACGAACGATGAAGCTTTCTTT
TRBV28	TRBJ2-2	NA	NA	CASSLGLNTGELFF	TGTGCCAGCAGTTTAGGGCTCAACACCGGGGAGCTGTTTTTT
TRBV5-1	TRBJ1-2	NA	NA	CASSSSGFNYGYTF	TGCGCCAGCAGCTCCTCGGGTTTCAACTATGGCTACACCTTC
TRBV6-4	TRBJ2-1	TRBD2	NA	CASSDSLAGQFF	TGTGCCAGCAGTGACTCCCTAGCGGGGCAGTTCTTC
TRBV19	TRBJ2-1	NA	NA	CASSMGGGNEQFF	TGTGCCAGTAGTATGGGAGGAGGCAATGAGCAGTTCTTC
TRBV19	TRBJ2-7	TRBD1	NA	CATSRGTGRYEQYF	TGTGCCACCTCCCGAGGGACAGGGAGATACGAGCAGTACTTC
TRBV5-8	TRBJ2-1	TRBD2	NA	CASSLENLGSGRYNEQFF	TGTGCCAGCAGCTTGGAGAATCTTGGTAGCGGGAGGTACAATGAGCAGTTCTTC
TRBV19	TRBJ1-4	TRBD1	NA	CASSVQGANEKLFF	TGTGCCAGTAGTGTACAGGGGGCTAATGAAAAACTGTTTTTT
TRBV7-6	TRBJ2-1	TRBD2	NA	CASSSGTSGINEQFF	TGTGCCAGCAGTTCCGGGACTAGCGGGATCAATGAGCAGTTCTTC
TRBV27	TRBJ2-3	TRBD2	NA	CASSLAGGPDTQYF	TGTGCCAGCAGCCTAGCGGGAGGGCCCGATACGCAGTATTTT
TRBV12-5	TRBJ1-5	NA	once	CASEKGLGTFLSNQPQHF	TGTGCTAGTGAAAAGGGACTTGGGACGTTTTTGAGCAATCAGCCCCAGCATTTT
TRBV6-5	TRBJ1-6	NA	NA	CASSATGSSPLHF	TGTGCCAGCAGTGCAACAGGGAGCTCACCCCTCCACTTT
TRBV7-8	TRBJ2-7	NA	NA	CASSLGARSYEQYF	TGTGCCAGCAGCTTAGGGGCCCGTTCTTACGAGCAGTACTTC
TRBV6-5	TRBJ2-1	TRBD2	NA	CASSFRLAGVRNEQFF	TGTGCCAGCAGTTTTCGGCTAGCGGGAGTCCGGAATGAGCAGTTCTTC
TRBV6-6	TRBJ2-1	NA	once	CASSYILSPYNEQFF	TGTGCCAGCAGTTACATCCTTAGCCCCTACAATGAGCAGTTCTTC
TRBV28	TRBJ1-3	NA	NA	CASSLSGQPSSGNTIYF	TGTGCCAGCAGTTTATCCGGACAGCCGAGCTCTGGAAACACCATATATTTT
TRBV6-5	TRBJ2-5	TRBD2	NA	CASSYWGGAGKETQYF	TGTGCCAGCAGTTATTGGGGGGGAGCGGGAAAAGAGACCCAGTACTTC
TRBV15	TRBJ2-1	NA	NA	CATSRDLSMDEQFF	TGTGCCACCAGCAGAGATCTAAGTATGGATGAGCAGTTCTTC
TRBV27	TRBJ1-4	TRBD1	NA	CASRLSGTGSEKLFF	TGTGCCAGCAGGCTCTCCGGGACAGGGAGTGAAAAACTGTTTTTT
TRBV7-9	TRBJ2-2	NA	NA	CASSLDRVGTGELFF	TGTGCCAGCAGCTTAGACAGGGTCGGAACCGGGGAGCTGTTTTTT
TRBV19	TRBJ2-7	NA	once	CASSPTPSYEQYF	TGTGCCAGTAGTCCGACACCATCCTACGAGCAGTACTTC
TRBV27	TRBJ2-3	NA	NA	CASSLVGDTLTDTQYF	TGTGCCAGCAGTTTGGTTGGGGACACGCTAACAGATACGCAGTATTTT
TRBV19	TRBJ2-5	TRBD2	NA	CASSRASGVQETQYF	TGTGCAAGTAGTAGGGCTAGCGGGGTCCAAGAGACCCAGTACTTC
TRBV5-5	TRBJ1-4	NA	NA	CASSLVRNNEKLFF	TGTGCCAGCAGCTTGGTGAGAAATAATGAAAAACTGTTTTTT
TRBV5-1	TRBJ2-3	TRBD1	NA	CASSLVGQGYDTQYF	TGCGCCAGCAGCTTGGTGGGACAGGGGTACGATACGCAGTATTTT
TRBV30	TRBJ2-1	TRBD2	NA	CAWSLLAEDNEQFF	TGTGCCTGGAGTCTACTAGCGGAGGACAATGAGCAGTTCTTC
TRBV7-7	TRBJ2-5	TRBD1	NA	CASSLGDRPQETQYF	TGTGCCAGCAGCTTAGGGGACAGGCCCCAAGAGACCCAGTACTTC
TRBV29-1	TRBJ2-7	NA	NA	CSVLRGSEQYF	TGCAGCGTCCTGCGGGGATCTGAGCAGTACTTC
TRBV5-6	TRBJ2-6	NA	NA	CASSPVLSGANVLTF	TGTGCCAGCAGCCCCGTTCTCTCTGGGGCCAACGTCCTGACTTTC
TRBV5-4	TRBJ1-2	NA	NA	CASSLGAPAVTNYGYTF	TGTGCCAGCAGCTTGGGGGCCCCGGCAGTCACTAACTATGGCTACACCTTC
TRBV9	TRBJ2-5	NA	NA	CASNQDSFKETQYF	TGTGCCAGCAACCAAGACAGCTTCAAAGAGACCCAGTACTTC
TRBV10-2	TRBJ2-7	TRBD1	NA	CASKMGQIYEQYF	TGCGCCAGCAAGATGGGACAGATCTACGAGCAGTACTTC
TRBV20-1	TRBJ2-1	NA	NA	CSATSGEQFF	TGCAGTGCTACCAGCGGTGAGCAGTTCTTC
TRBV29-1	TRBJ2-3	NA	NA	CSVGGQLATDTQYF	TGCAGCGTTGGTGGCCAGCTAGCGACAGATACGCAGTATTTT
TRBV11-1	TRBJ2-5	NA	NA	CASSPKLRLDGETQYF	TGTGCCAGCAGCCCCAAACTGCGTCTAGATGGGGAGACCCAGTACTTC
TRBV29-1	TRBJ2-2	NA	NA	CSVGRVSSGELFF	TGCAGCGTTGGCAGGGTCTCGAGCGGGGAGCTGTTTTTT
TRBV28	TRBJ1-5	NA	NA	CASSPGQGQPQHF	TGTGCCAGCAGTCCAGGGCAAGGGCAGCCCCAGCATTTT
TRBV19	TRBJ1-5	TRBD1	NA	CASSQGQGNQPQHF	TGTGCCAGTAGCCAGGGACAGGGTAATCAGCCCCAGCATTTT
TRBV27	TRBJ2-7	NA	NA	CASRTLGDYEQYF	TGTGCCAGCAGGACTCTCGGGGACTACGAGCAGTACTTC
TRBV6-5	TRBJ2-1	TRBD2	NA	CASSYSILAGLNEQFF	TGTGCCAGCAGTTACTCGATTCTAGCGGGATTGAATGAGCAGTTCTTC
TRBV9	TRBJ2-1	NA	NA	CASSVGGTHEQFF	TGTGCCAGCAGCGTAGGGGGGACTCATGAGCAGTTCTTC